This paragraph reports one T cell receptor beta chain. The antigen is undetermined. TCRdb passed the 5' RACE reads through MiXCR, listing each CDR3 protein once. The sample has approximately 1.8 million distinct CDR3 sequences; around 33% are singletons. The data were obtained in a study of identical twins. General study points: Where out-of-frame alpha sequences were twin-shared, they showed excess low generation probability. There is a chance that invariant MAIT and iNKT cells partially muddied zero-insertion analyses. Within cord blood, abundant beta clonotypes carried fewer insertions, but memory repertoires showed no such trend.

Germline CDR1 and CDR2: MNHEY and SMNVEV (reference sequence). The ends were cut back, 5 bases at V and 0 bases at J, with 11 bases in the middle. The CDR3 is made up of 14 amino acids. This TCR derives from a newborn girl in good health. Sample: cord blood. The chain uses TRBV27 and TRBJ2-7; D remains unclear. The CDR3 DNA sequence: TGTGCCAGCAGTGCGCAGGCCTACTCCTACGAGCAGTACTTC. Residues: CASSAQAYSYEQYF.